What follows is one TCR beta chain and its context. The same CDR3 is also encoded by other DNA sequences in this sample. The data were taken from a study of shared clonotypes between healthy human individuals. Produced via immunoSEQ multiplex PCR; TCRdb's table is partial and in-frame only. This table holds 1.4 million to 1.5 million clones, roughly 96% found once. The sequence derives from a young man in good health. The sample was naive CD4+ T cells sorted from blood. As for subset: CD45RA+ positively selected.

DNA of the CDR3: TGTGCCAGCAGTTTAGAGGGCTCTGGAAACACCATATATTTT. As protein: CASSLEGSGNTIYF. The chain uses TRBV28 and TRBJ1-3, with no clear D. CDR1 and CDR2 from the germline V gene are MDHEN and SYDVKM. V was pared by 2 bases and J by 0 bases, with 5 bases between. The CDR3 has 14 residues.